The 26 T cell receptor beta chains presented below share a single source sample, sequenced in a study of blood T cell repertoires in COVID-19. Method: immunoSEQ multiplex PCR; TCRdb's copy keeps in-frame clones and lacks some. The sample has approximately 270,000 clones; about 91% are singletons. Sequencing was done on a sample of peripheral blood. These receptors originate from a woman in her twenties or thirties with COVID-19, enrolled during active disease.

The rearrangement links TRBV6-2 or TRBV6-3 to TRBJ1-2; D is ambiguous. Trimming stripped 2 bases from V and 0 bases from J, with 19 bases between. This CDR3 is built from 18 residues. Germline CDR1 and CDR2: MNHEY and SVGEGT. CDR3 coding DNA: TGTGCCAGCAGTTACGCCCTTCGCGGGGAAAGAGCTAACTATGGCTACACCTTC. Translation: CASSYALRGERANYGYTF.

The CDR3 reads CASSSSGSDTDTQYF. CDR3 sequence (DNA): TGTGCCAGCAGCTCCAGCGGGAGTGACACAGATACGCAGTATTTT. V gene TRBV6-5 combines with J gene TRBJ2-3; 8 bases align to TRBD2. V was pared by 6 bases and J by 2 bases, with 7 bases of the junction left unmatched. CDR3 length: 15 amino acids. In germline, CDR1 is MNHEY, CDR2 SVGAGI.

The V gene is TRBV10-3, the J gene TRBJ1-2; the D is unclear. The CDR3 runs to 15 residues. Germline lookup yields CDR1 ENHRY and CDR2 SYGVKD. V lost 4 bases to trimming and J lost 8 bases, with 20 bases between them. CDR3 sequence (DNA): TGTGCCATCAGTGCTGAAGAGGAGAGACTAAGGGGCTACACCTTC. Translation: CAISAEEERLRGYTF.

The genes are TRBV11-3 and TRBJ1-3; 8 nucleotides line up with TRBD1. Trimming took 3 bases from V and 0 from J; bases not matched to a gene: 4. CDR1 is SGHNT and CDR2 is YENEEA in the germline V gene. The CDR3 is 16 residues long. This CDR3 reads CASSLRTGLSGNTIYF. In DNA form, the CDR3 reads TGTGCCAGCAGCTTGCGGACAGGGCTCTCTGGAAACACCATATATTTT.

The CDR3 is CASSSMREGEQYV. The CDR3 DNA is TGTGCCAGCAGCTCGATGCGAGAGGGCGAGCAGTACGTC. This chain uses TRBV7-2 with TRBJ2-7; D may be TRBD2 (5 bases). The CDR3 is made up of 13 amino acids. In germline, CDR1 is SGHTA, CDR2 FQGNSA. Trimming stripped 4 bases from V and 6 bases from J, with 13 bases between.

The chain employs TRBV7-2 and TRBJ2-5; unclear D gene. V was shortened by 4 bases and J by 0 bases, with 3 bases between the two germline ends. This CDR3 has 12 residues. Germline loops: CDR1 SGHTA, CDR2 FQGNSA. CDR3 DNA sequence: TGTGCCAGCAGCTCCAACCAAGAGACCCAGTACTTC. It codes for CASSSNQETQYF.

J is TRBJ1-1 and V is TRBV21-1; the tabulated D call, TRBD1, remains unverified against the DNA. TRBV21-1 counts as a pseudogene. The CDR3 runs 18 residues. CDR3 residues: CASSKFPGQAYLNTEAFF. The CDR3 nucleotides read TGTGCCAGCAGCAAGTTCCCGGGACAGGCCTATTTGAACACTGAAGCTTTCTTT.

The V and J genes are TRBV2 and TRBJ1-4; 9 bases are shared with TRBD1. The J segment lost 8 bases and the V segment lost 8 bases, leaving 12 bases of the junction unmatched. CDR3 length: 15 residues. The germline gives CDR1 SNHLY, CDR2 FYNNEI. The CDR3 bases are TGTGCCAGCTACTGGTGGGACAGGGAGGGAGAAAAACTGTTTTTT. Its protein product is CASYWWDREGEKLFF.

The chain links TRBV7-9 to TRBJ1-2; 12 positions agree with TRBD1. Germline V lookup: CDR1 SEHNR, CDR2 FQNEAQ (reference sequence). The CDR3 consists of 15 residues. After removal of 2 bases from V and 7 bases from J, the junction contained 5 bases not matched to a gene. CDR3 sequence (DNA): TGTGCCAGCAGCTTATCCGGGGACAGGGGGCCTGGCTACACCTTC. It yields the protein CASSLSGDRGPGYTF.

The rearrangement links TRBV5-6 to TRBJ2-2; no clear D. This CDR3 region has 14 residues. Germline CDR1 is SGHDT and CDR2 is YYEEEE. The V and J ends lost 4 bases and 0 bases respectively, with 7 bases between them. The CDR3 region has the DNA TGTGCCAGCAGCGCCAGTGCGAACACCGGGGAGCTGTTTTTT. Translation gives CASSASANTGELFF. Based on the CDR3 plus reference TRBV5-6 and TRBJ2-2, the full variable domain is DAGVTQSPTHLIKTRGQQVTLRCSPKSGHDTVSWYQQALGQGPQFIFQYYEEEERQRGNFPDRFSGHQFPNYSSELNVNALLLGDSALYLCASSASANTGELFFGEGSRLTVL.

This clone came up a few times. The rearrangement uses TRBV5-1 and TRBJ2-5; possibly TRBD2 for D (5 bases). The germline V gene encodes CDR1 SGHRS and CDR2 YFSETQ. The ends were cut back, 3 bases at V and 1 base at J, with 19 bases in the middle. The CDR3 loop spans 17 amino acids. The CDR3 DNA sequence: TGCGCCAGCAGCTGGAAACGTCCCGGACTGATCCAAGAGACCCAGTACTTC. Its protein is CASSWKRPGLIQETQYF.

This sequence joins TRBV11-2 and TRBJ1-3, with D hard to call. V shed 0 bases and J shed 1 base, with 7 bases lying between them. The CDR3 extends over 15 amino acids. The germline CDR1 and CDR2 sequences are SGHAT and FQNNGV. CDR3 DNA sequence: TGTGCCAGCAGCTTAGAAGCTACTTCTGGAAACACCATATATTTT. Translating it yields CASSLEATSGNTIYF.

The chain employs TRBV12-5 and TRBJ1-4; weak D call: TRBD1 (6 bases). Germline assignment: CDR1 LGHNT and CDR2 FRNRAP. CDR3 length: 14 residues. Trimming left V 4 bases short and J 7 bases short, with 13 bases between. This chain's CDR3 is CASGSTGFGEKLFF. CDR3 nucleotides: TGTGCTAGTGGTTCCACAGGGTTTGGTGAAAAACTGTTTTTT.

CDR3 coding DNA: TGTGCCAGCAGTCCTCTCAATGAGCAGTTCTTC. This gives the protein CASSPLNEQFF. V gene TRBV28 combines with J gene TRBJ2-1, with unresolved D. This CDR3 is 11 amino acids long. From germline, CDR1 is MDHEN and CDR2 SYDVKM. V lost 5 bases, J lost 6 bases, and 5 bases lay in between.

This chain uses TRBV19 with TRBJ2-3; 9 nucleotides line up with TRBD1. CDR3 size: 17 residues. In germline, CDR1 is LNHDA, CDR2 SQIVND (reference sequence). Trimming at V came to 5 bases and at J to 8 bases, leaving 17 bases not matched to a gene. CDR3 residues: CASSQTTGTGLFGTQYF. In nucleotides, the CDR3 is TGTGCCAGTAGTCAAACCACCGGGACAGGGTTGTTTGGTACGCAGTATTTT.

The CDR3 nucleotides are TGTGCCACCAGTGACCCCCGAGAGACCCAGTACTTC. It yields the protein CATSDPRETQYF. The genes are TRBV24-1 and TRBJ2-5; no clear D gene. V lost 4 bases to trimming and J lost 4 bases, with 6 bases between them. Per germline, CDR1 KGHDR and CDR2 SFDVKD. CDR3 length equals 12 residues.

This chain connects TRBV5-6 to TRBJ1-1, with 10 bases fitting TRBD1. This CDR3 has 17 residues. V was pared by 4 bases and J by 1 base, with 10 bases of the junction left unmatched. From germline, CDR1 is SGHDT and CDR2 YYEEEE. CDR3 loop: CASSPMGRDRGNTEAFF. The DNA for the CDR3 is TGTGCCAGCAGCCCGATGGGCCGGGACAGGGGGAACACTGAAGCTTTCTTT.

The rearrangement joins TRBV2 to TRBJ2-1, with TRBD2 matching over 13 bases. Per germline, CDR1 SNHLY and CDR2 FYNNEI. Trimming took 5 bases from V and 7 from J; bases not matched to a gene: 8. The CDR3 is made up of 16 amino acids. This CDR3 is CASSPKLAGGPNEQFF. The CDR3 DNA sequence: TGTGCCAGCAGTCCAAAACTAGCGGGAGGGCCAAATGAGCAGTTCTTC.

This clone was found once. The V and J genes are TRBV7-9 and TRBJ2-3; D may be TRBD2 (7 bases). The germline V gene encodes CDR1 SEHNR and CDR2 FQNEAQ (reference sequence). V gave up 8 bases and J gave up 1 base, with 25 bases separating them. The CDR3 consists of 18 residues. CDR3 region: CASRSRGGAQVGTDTQYF. Written as DNA, the CDR3 is TGTGCCAGCCGGTCAAGGGGGGGGGCTCAAGTGGGCACAGATACGCAGTATTTT.

The J gene is TRBJ2-1, the V gene TRBV3-1 (or the pseudogene TRBV3-2), with 7 bases that match TRBD2. Germline CDR1 is LGHDT and CDR2 is YNNKEL (reference sequence). CDR3 length: 15 amino acids. Unmatched junction bases numbered 7, after V lost 1 base and J lost 7 bases. This chain's CDR3 is CASSQGISSGNEQFF. For the CDR3, the DNA is TGTGCCAGCAGCCAAGGGATCTCTAGCGGTAATGAGCAGTTCTTC.

The chain employs TRBV19 and TRBJ2-1; 8 bases line up with TRBD2. CDR3 length: 15 amino acids. The V and J ends lost 4 bases and 4 bases, in that order; junction bases with no gene match: 6. The germline V gene encodes CDR1 LNHDA and CDR2 SQIVND (reference sequence). The CDR3 nucleotides read TGTGCCAGTAGTAGGAAGCGGGGGTCTTACAATGAGCAGTTCTTC. Its protein is CASSRKRGSYNEQFF.

The rearrangement uses TRBV13 and TRBJ1-2; 10 bases agree with TRBD1. The CDR3 runs to 15 residues. Germline CDR1 reads PRHDT; CDR2 reads FYEKMQ (reference sequence). V dropped 2 bases and J dropped 8; count of bases not matched to a gene: 8. CDR3 amino acids: CASSLPGQGRGGYTF. For the CDR3, the DNA is TGTGCCAGCAGCTTACCGGGACAGGGGAGAGGGGGCTACACCTTC.

This clone came up once. The gene calls are TRBV29-1 and TRBJ2-1; 8 bases line up with TRBD1. This CDR3 is built from 16 residues. The germline gives CDR1 SQVTM, CDR2 ANQGSEA. V was pared by 4 bases and J by 4 bases, with 12 bases of the junction left unmatched. The CDR3: CSVVGGAGGAYNEQFF. CDR3 nucleotides: TGCAGCGTTGTGGGGGGTGCAGGGGGCGCATACAATGAGCAGTTCTTC.

The chain has TRBV9 and TRBJ2-1, with TRBD1 matching 8 bases. The ends lost 4 bases at V and 1 base at J; junction bases unmatched: 10. The length of the CDR3 is 17 residues. The germline V gene has CDR1 SGDLS and CDR2 YYNGEE. The CDR3 DNA follows: TGTGCCAGCAGCCCCAGCAGGGGGCGAGGGTCCTACAATGAGCAGTTCTTC. Translation gives CASSPSRGRGSYNEQFF. Full variable domain (remainder filled in from reference TRBV9 and TRBJ2-1): DSGVTQTPKHLITATGQRVTLRCSPRSGDLSVYWYQQSLDQGLQFLIQYYNGEERAKGNILERFSAQQFPDLHSELNLSSLELGDSALYFCASSPSRGRGSYNEQFFGPGTRLTVL.

A word on this clone: The same CDR3 arises from other DNA sequences in this sample as well. The rearrangement joins TRBV6-2 or TRBV6-3 to TRBJ1-5; 8 nucleotides match TRBD1. CDR1 is MNHEY and CDR2 is SVGEGT in the germline V gene. After removal of 6 bases from V and 2 bases from J, the junction contained 3 bases not matched to a gene. The CDR3 runs 14 residues. In DNA form, the CDR3 reads TGTGCCAGCAGCCAGACAGGGGGCAATCAGCCCCAGCATTTT. Protein product: CASSQTGGNQPQHF.

The CDR3 DNA is TGTGCCAGTAGTGAGGGCGATCGCGTTGGCTACACCTTC. It specifies CASSEGDRVGYTF. This sequence joins TRBV19 and TRBJ1-2; unclear D gene. Trimming took off 5 bases at V and 7 bases at J, with 14 bases between the two ends. In germline, CDR1 is LNHDA, CDR2 SQIVND (reference sequence). The CDR3 totals 13 residues.